The 27 T cell receptor beta chains listed next were all sequenced from one sample in a study of beta chain features in type 1 diabetes. Expressed TCRB transcripts were sequenced because the isolated RNA had all been reverse transcribed beforehand. Data came from immunoSEQ multiplex PCR; TCRdb stores just in-frame clones and leaves some out. The table lists about 130,000 clones, about 10% of them singletons. These receptors have no known antigen. Notes on the study in general: For Type 1 diabetes patients, all four CD4+ subsets carried TCRB CDR3s that were moderately but significantly shorter.

The sequenced sample was central memory CD4+ T cells from blood. These receptors were obtained from a man younger than 40 with type 1 diabetes.

V and J are TRBV7-2 and TRBJ1-1, with D unclear. V gave up 2 bases and J gave up 0 bases, with 7 bases separating them. Germline V gives CDR1 SGHTA, CDR2 FQGNSA. The CDR3 runs to 14 residues. CDR3 DNA: TGTGCCAGCAGCTTAAACAGCTTGAACACTGAAGCTTTCTTT. It yields the protein CASSLNSLNTEAFF.

The J gene is TRBJ2-3, the V gene TRBV28, with D maybe TRBD2 (6 bases). The CDR3 length is 13 residues. Germline V gene lookup returns CDR1 MDHEN and CDR2 SYDVKM. Trimming shortened V by 11 bases and J by 2 bases, and 14 bases separated the two germline ends. CDR3 nucleotides: TGTGCCTCTTGTGGGGGGTACACAGATACGCAGTATTTT. This sequence encodes CASCGGYTDTQYF.

This clone came up a few times. This chain uses TRBV5-1 with TRBJ1-4; 7 positions match TRBD1. V was clipped by 4 bases and J by 5 bases; unmatched bases: 8. The CDR3 runs 15 residues. The germline gives CDR1 SGHRS, CDR2 YFSETQ. The CDR3 region is CASSIQGQLNEKLFF. Here the CDR3 DNA reads TGCGCCAGCAGCATTCAGGGACAGCTGAATGAAAAACTGTTTTTT.

This clone was counted many times. The rearrangement links TRBV29-1 to TRBJ1-1; D is perhaps TRBD1 (6 bases). CDR3 length: 13 residues. The V gene's germline CDR1 is SQVTM and CDR2 ANQGSEA. The ends were cut back, 5 bases at V and 0 bases at J, with 10 bases in the middle. The CDR3, as DNA: TGCAGCGTTCAGGACAGTATGAACACTGAAGCTTTCTTT. The encoded protein is CSVQDSMNTEAFF.

This clone was detected only a few times. V is TRBV4-2 and J is TRBJ2-1; 7 bases agree with TRBD2. V shed 6 bases and J 5 bases; nucleotides not matched to a gene: 7. CDR3 length: 14 amino acids. From germline, CDR1 is LGHNA and CDR2 YNFKEQ. The DNA of the CDR3 is TGTGCCAGCAGGCATCTAGCGGAAAACAATGAGCAGTTCTTC. Translated: CASRHLAENNEQFF.

This chain joins TRBV7-2 and TRBJ2-5, with 10 bases lining up with TRBD2. Trimming cost V 1 base and J 2 bases; bases outside gene matches: 7. Germline CDR1 reads SGHTA; CDR2 reads FQGNSA. The CDR3 loop spans 17 amino acids. CDR3 loop: CASSLGASGGQQETQYF. CDR3 sequence (DNA): TGTGCCAGCAGCTTAGGGGCTAGCGGGGGTCAACAAGAGACCCAGTACTTC.

This clone was counted a few times. V gene TRBV30 combines with J gene TRBJ2-7; 8 positions agree with TRBD1. Germline loops: CDR1 GTSNPN, CDR2 SVGIG (reference sequence). CDR3 length: 13 residues. CDR3 sequence: CASDREDSYEQYF. CDR3 DNA: TGTGCATCGGACAGGGAGGACTCCTACGAGCAGTACTTC.

V usage is TRBV4-1 and J usage is TRBJ2-3; a weak D match, TRBD1 (5 bases). The CDR3 has 15 amino acids. Germline V gene lookup returns CDR1 MGHRA and CDR2 YSYEKL. Deletions cut 6 bases from V and 2 bases from J, with 15 bases between. The CDR3, as DNA: TGCGCCAGCAGTCAGGACACACAATTCACAGATACGCAGTATTTT. It is translated as CASSQDTQFTDTQYF.

Worth noting for this clone: Other DNA sequences of this sample code for an identical CDR3. This chain links TRBV7-6 with TRBJ2-1, with 13 bases fitting TRBD2. The germline CDR1 and CDR2 sequences are SGHVS and FNYEAQ. The CDR3 sequence is 15 residues long. Losses at the gene ends were 5 bases for V and 7 bases for J; bases not matched to a gene: 5. The CDR3 reads CASSQTSGGRNEQFF. CDR3 nucleotides: TGTGCCAGCAGCCAGACTAGCGGGGGGCGGAATGAGCAGTTCTTC.

The V call is TRBV5-4, the J call TRBJ2-4, with D possibly being TRBD2 (6 bases). The CDR3 runs 16 residues. Trimming removed 4 bases at V and 2 bases at J, with 16 bases between. CDR1 SGHNT and CDR2 YYREEE come from the germline V gene (reference sequence). The CDR3 DNA is TGTGCCAGCAGCGAAGGGACTTCGAGGACCAAAAACATTCAGTACTTC. The encoded protein is CASSEGTSRTKNIQYF.

This clone has a handful of counts. This chain links TRBV28 with TRBJ2-5; perhaps TRBD2 as D (5 bases). Trimming removed 5 bases from V and 1 base from J, with 17 bases in between. Per germline, CDR1 MDHEN and CDR2 SYDVKM. This CDR3 region has 16 residues. CDR3 nucleotides: TGTGCCAGCAGTCCCCGGGGAGCACCCACCCAAGAGACCCAGTACTTC. Its translation is CASSPRGAPTQETQYF.

The V and J genes are TRBV7-2 and TRBJ2-3; D possibly corresponds to TRBD2 (6 bases). The CDR3 has 15 amino acids. Between the trimmed V and J ends, which lost 1 base and 2 bases, there was a span of 10 bases. Germline V gene lookup returns CDR1 SGHTA and CDR2 FQGNSA. CDR3 in DNA: TGTGCCAGCAGCTTAGGGGCGGGATACACAGATACGCAGTATTTT. Its protein product is CASSLGAGYTDTQYF.

This clone was counted at least ten times. This chain joins TRBV5-6 and TRBJ2-5; D gene uncertain. The CDR3 is 14 residues long. Germline loops: CDR1 SGHDT, CDR2 YYEEEE. V lost 0 bases and J lost 4, with 10 bases in between. CDR3 sequence reads: CASSLVSGLETQYF. CDR3 bases: TGTGCCAGCAGCTTGGTATCTGGGCTAGAGACCCAGTACTTC.

The CDR3 DNA reads as TGTGCCAGCAGCTTCGGGGGGTTTTATACGCAGTATTTT. It yields the protein CASSFGGFYTQYF. The rearrangement uses TRBV11-2 and TRBJ2-3, with 7 nucleotides matching TRBD2. After removal of 3 bases from V and 7 bases from J, the junction contained 4 bases not matched to a gene. The germline V gene has CDR1 SGHAT and CDR2 FQNNGV. This CDR3 has 13 amino acids.

This clone has more than one count but fewer than ten. The rearrangement links TRBV4-3 to TRBJ2-3; the D gene is possibly TRBD1 (6 bases). Germline CDR1 and CDR2: LGHNA and YSLEER. The CDR3 is 15 residues long. Between the trimmed V and J ends, which lost 0 bases and 6 bases, there was a span of 13 bases. CDR3 sequence (DNA): TGCGCCAGCAGCCAAGATACGAGGGGGTTGGATACGCAGTATTTT. Translation gives CASSQDTRGLDTQYF.

This clone was recorded at least ten times. The chain recombines TRBV19 with TRBJ2-1; 12 bases align to TRBD2. V gave up 4 bases and J gave up 10 bases; unmatched junction bases: 8. The CDR3 loop spans 15 amino acids. The germline V gene has CDR1 LNHDA and CDR2 SQIVND (reference sequence). This chain's CDR3 is CASSTPLAGGREQFF. DNA of the CDR3: TGTGCCAGTAGTACTCCACTAGCGGGGGGTAGGGAGCAGTTCTTC.

This clone was observed a handful of times. The V gene is TRBV2, the J gene TRBJ1-5; D unclear. With 4 bases removed from V and 0 bases from J, the gap between germline ends came to 7 bases. CDR3 length equals 14 residues. Per germline, CDR1 SNHLY and CDR2 FYNNEI. This CDR3 reads CASSATDSNQPQHF. In DNA, the CDR3 is TGTGCCAGCAGTGCAACAGATAGCAATCAGCCCCAGCATTTT. The variable domain in full, completed from reference TRBV2 and TRBJ1-5, reads EPEVTQTPSHQVTQMGQEVILRCVPISNHLYFYWYRQILGQKVEFLVSFYNNEISEKSEIFDDQFSVERPDGSNFTLKIRSTKLEDSAMYFCASSATDSNQPQHFGDGTRLSIL.

This chain connects TRBV15 to TRBJ2-1, with 8 bases fitting TRBD2. This CDR3 spans 23 amino acids. Trimming removed 5 bases from V and 9 bases from J; junction bases left unmatched: 36. Germline V gene lookup returns CDR1 LNHNV and CDR2 YYDKDF (reference sequence). CDR3 sequence: CATSPSIPPQFGVAGGSGPEQFF. CDR3 nucleotides: TGTGCCACCAGCCCCAGCATCCCACCTCAATTCGGAGTTGCGGGGGGCTCGGGTCCTGAGCAGTTCTTC.

J is TRBJ1-2 and V is TRBV28; 9 nucleotides agree with TRBD1. V shed 6 bases and J 3 bases; nucleotides not matched to a gene: 5. There are 14 residues in the CDR3. Germline assignment: CDR1 MDHEN and CDR2 SYDVKM. CDR3 sequence reads: CASSTGGADYGYTF. CDR3 in DNA: TGTGCCAGCAGCACAGGGGGCGCCGACTATGGCTACACCTTC.

This clone came up a few times. The chain has TRBV29-1 and TRBJ1-1; D is ambiguous. Germline V gives CDR1 SQVTM, CDR2 ANQGSEA. V lost 4 bases and J lost 4, with 10 bases in between. The CDR3 is 12 amino acids. The CDR3 coding sequence is TGCAGCGTTGGCCCCAGCGGCACTGAAGCTTTCTTT. It is translated as CSVGPSGTEAFF.

The chain uses TRBV28 and TRBJ2-5; D not resolved. This CDR3 is built from 13 residues. Germline V gene sequence: CDR1 MDHEN, CDR2 SYDVKM. Between the trimmed V and J ends, which lost 3 bases and 5 bases, there was a span of 10 bases. The CDR3 nucleotides are TGTGCCAGCAGTTTCACCCTGGAGGAGACCCAGTACTTC. It translates to CASSFTLEETQYF. Based on the CDR3 plus reference TRBV28 and TRBJ2-5, the full variable domain is DVKVTQSSRYLVKRTGEKVFLECVQDMDHENMFWYRQDPGLGLRLIYFSYDVKMKEKGDIPEGYSVSREKKERFSLILESASTNQTSMYLCASSFTLEETQYFGPGTRLLVL.

This clone was found a few times. V usage is TRBV10-3 and J usage is TRBJ2-7, with TRBD2 as a possible D gene (5 bases). Per germline, CDR1 ENHRY and CDR2 SYGVKD. The germline V and J ends were trimmed by 0 bases and 6 bases, with 12 bases remaining between them. The CDR3 is made up of 14 amino acids. CDR3 nucleotide sequence: TGTGCCATCAGTGAGTCGGCCCGGGGTGGCGAGCAGTACTTC. It yields the protein CAISESARGGEQYF.

The V gene is TRBV15, the J gene TRBJ2-5; 13 bases are shared with TRBD2. The CDR3 length is 17 residues. The trim removed 3 bases at V and 4 bases at J, leaving 8 bases unmatched. Germline loops: CDR1 LNHNV, CDR2 YYDKDF (reference sequence). The CDR3 sequence: CATSREYWTSGGETQYF. In nucleotides, the CDR3 is TGTGCCACCAGCAGGGAGTATTGGACTAGCGGGGGAGAGACCCAGTACTTC.

This clone has a handful of counts. J is TRBJ2-5 and V is TRBV30; TRBD2 is a possible D gene (5 bases). The end of the DNA aligns better with TRBJ2-7, so the J call may be wrong. This CDR3 spans 14 amino acids. Per germline, CDR1 GTSNPN and CDR2 SVGIG (reference sequence). The CDR3 spells CAWKQFRDTYEQYF. Here the CDR3 DNA reads TGTGCCTGGAAACAATTCCGGGATACCTACGAGCAGTACTTC.

This chain links TRBV9 with TRBJ2-5, with TRBD1 as a possible D gene (6 bases). Trimming took off 3 bases at V and 5 bases at J, with 11 bases between the two ends. Per the germline V gene, CDR1 is SGDLS and CDR2 is YYNGEE. The CDR3 extends over 13 amino acids. The CDR3 nucleotides are TGTGCCAGCAGCGATCGTAGGGGGGAGACCCAGTACTTC. As protein: CASSDRRGETQYF.

The sample holds a few counts of this clone. The J gene is TRBJ1-3, the V gene TRBV14; weak D call: TRBD1 (6 bases). This CDR3 region has 16 residues. Germline CDR1 reads SGHDN; CDR2 reads FVKESK. Trimming removed 4 bases at V and 0 bases at J, with 13 bases between. For the CDR3, the DNA is TGTGCCAGCAGCCTTCGGACAGCCGACTCTGGAAACACCATATATTTT. Amino acid sequence: CASSLRTADSGNTIYF.

This clone was seen once. This chain connects TRBV7-2 to TRBJ1-1, with 7 bases matching TRBD1. The CDR3 is 15 residues long. Looked up from germline, CDR1 is SGHTA and CDR2 is FQGNSA. V trimming: 3 bases; J trimming: 6 bases; junction bases outside the gene matches: 10. For the CDR3, the DNA is TGTGCCAGCAGCTTGCGGACAGGCCGGGTATCTGAAGCTTTCTTT. The encoded protein is CASSLRTGRVSEAFF.